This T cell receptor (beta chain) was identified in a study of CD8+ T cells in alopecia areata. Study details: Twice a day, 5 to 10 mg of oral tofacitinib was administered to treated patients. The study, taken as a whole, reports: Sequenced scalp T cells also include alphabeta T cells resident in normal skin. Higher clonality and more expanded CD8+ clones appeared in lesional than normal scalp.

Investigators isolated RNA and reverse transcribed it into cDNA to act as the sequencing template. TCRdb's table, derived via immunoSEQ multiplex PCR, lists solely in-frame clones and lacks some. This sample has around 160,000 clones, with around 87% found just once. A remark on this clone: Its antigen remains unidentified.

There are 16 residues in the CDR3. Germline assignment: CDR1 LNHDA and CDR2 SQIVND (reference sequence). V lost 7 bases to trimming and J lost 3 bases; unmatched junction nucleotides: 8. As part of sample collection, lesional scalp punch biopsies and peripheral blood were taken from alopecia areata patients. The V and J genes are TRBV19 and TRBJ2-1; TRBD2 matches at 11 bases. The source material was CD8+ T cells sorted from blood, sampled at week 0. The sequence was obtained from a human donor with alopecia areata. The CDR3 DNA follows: TGTGCCAGTACCCAACCGGGACTAGCGGACTACAATGAGCAGTTCTTC. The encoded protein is CASTQPGLADYNEQFF.